This T cell receptor beta chain originates from a study of CD8 T cells in ankylosing spondylitis. Trimming pared 6 bases from V and 2 bases from J, leaving 13 bases between. This CDR3 spans 14 amino acids. The germline gives CDR1 MNHNS, CDR2 SASEGT. Library preparation for TCR beta used quantitative 5'-RACE with molecular barcodes. TCRdb called the 5' RACE reads again in MiXCR, with one record for every CDR3 protein. The repertoire holds around 480,000 distinct CDR3 sequences, with 17% as singletons. The study, taken as a whole, reports: Typical of ankylosing spondylitis blood, it appeared, was a TCR beta motif of under 10 highly homologous variants. Within matched ankylosing spondylitis synovial fluid, disease-linked clones were reportedly significantly enriched.

Note on this clonotype: As yet, its antigen is unknown.

The source material was blood, either unsorted or a sorted T cell fraction (not recorded which). The rearrangement links TRBV6-1 to TRBJ1-1, with D tentatively TRBD1 (5 bases). The receptor comes from a male donor with ankylosing spondylitis. As DNA, the CDR3 is TGTGCCAGCAGCCGGGGCCTACTAAACACTGAAGCTTTCTTT. Translated: CASSRGLLNTEAFF.